The sequence of this T cell receptor (beta chain) was determined in a study of blood T cell repertoires in COVID-19. Across the whole study: Samples representing acute and convalescent COVID-19 were sourced from the United States, Italy and Spain. Nucleic acid was either cDNA or gDNA, and it came from T cells, B-cell-depleted T cells, or PBMCs.

The CDR3 sequence is 13 residues long. Per the germline V gene, CDR1 is SGHRS and CDR2 is YFSETQ. V lost 1 base and J lost 6, with 7 bases in between. Seattle enrolled patients during active infection and tracked them longitudinally. This table comes from immunoSEQ multiplex PCR, and its TCRdb copy is limited to in-frame clones, with some not included. The table records about 300,000 clones, 70% to 90% of them present only once. The material sequenced was peripheral blood. The V and J genes are TRBV5-1 and TRBJ2-2; D is ambiguous. The receptor was isolated from a woman aged 25 to 39 with COVID-19, enrolled during active disease. The CDR3, as DNA: TGCGCCAGCAGCTTGAGAGTTGCCGGGGAGCTGTTTTTT. This gives the protein CASSLRVAGELFF.